This entry concerns a single TCR beta chain. The antigen remains unidentified. The sample is drawn from a study of T cell responses to AZD1222 COVID-19 vaccine. Germline CDR1 and CDR2: MNHEY and SVGAGI. The length of the CDR3 is 14 residues. With 6 bases removed from V and 2 bases from J, the gap between germline ends came to 11 bases. Measured with immunoSEQ multiplex PCR; TCRdb has only the in-frame clones, and not every one. This sample has about 140,000 clones, with about nine tenths found just once. Notes on the study in general: The breadth and depth of Spike-specific TCRs increased once two AZD1222 doses had been given. The study reported that nearly half of spike-specific TCRs target unmutated variant regions.

The chain joins TRBV6-5 to TRBJ1-5; D call uncertain. The sequenced sample was peripheral blood, obtained 28 days after the second AZD1222 dose. The receptor's source is an adult who received the AZD1222 COVID-19 vaccine. CDR3 DNA: TGTGCCAGCAGGGCCCAGAGAGGCAATCAGCCCCAGCATTTT. Translation gives CASRAQRGNQPQHF.